These 25 T cell receptor beta chains share one sample of origin, sequenced in a study of vaccination and CD4 T cells after COVID-19. These TCRs are of unknown antigen specificity. The treatment here: roughly 11-day PBMC culture with coronavirus spike peptide pools or control peptides (ViraFEST assay). The Oncomine TCR Beta short-read assay was applied to DNA of cultured CD4+ T cells. MiXCR, applied by TCRdb to the PCR reads, yields one record per CDR3 protein. The sample records about 21,000 distinct CDR3 sequences, around 46% being singletons. Specimen: CD4+ T cells from blood, cultured in vitro, collected before SARS-CoV-2 vaccination. All receptors derive from a human donor who had recovered from COVID-19.

The chain links TRBV11-3 to TRBJ1-2; D not certain. The germline V and J ends were trimmed by 5 bases and 8 bases, with 12 bases remaining between them. This CDR3 is 12 amino acids long. The germline gives CDR1 SGHNT, CDR2 YENEEA. Here the CDR3 reads CASSTVKEGYTF. The CDR3 region has the DNA TGTGCCAGCAGCACGGTTAAAGAGGGCTACACCTTC.

By share, this clonotype counts as medium-sized. The chain carries TRBV19 and TRBJ2-1, with TRBD2 as a possible D gene (6 bases). Per the germline V gene, CDR1 is LNHDA and CDR2 is SQIVND (reference sequence). The CDR3 covers 15 residues. V was trimmed by 9 bases and J by 2 bases, leaving 17 bases between them. The CDR3: CASAEDYLPYNEQFF. CDR3 DNA: TGTGCCAGCGCCGAGGACTACCTCCCCTACAATGAGCAGTTCTTC.

The sample holds a few counts of this clonotype. The chain links TRBV28 to TRBJ2-5; perhaps TRBD1 as D (6 bases). Trimming took 1 base from V and 1 from J, leaving 13 bases between them. The CDR3 is 16 amino acids. CDR1 MDHEN and CDR2 SYDVKM come from the germline V gene. The CDR3 sequence is CASSLFTGKVQETQYF. CDR3 coding DNA: TGTGCCAGCAGTTTATTCACAGGGAAGGTCCAAGAGACCCAGTACTTC.

This chain joins TRBV6-1 and TRBJ2-2; D remains unclear. Germline assignment: CDR1 MNHNS and CDR2 SASEGT. Trimming took 5 bases from V and 7 from J, leaving 11 bases between them. This CDR3 is built from 13 residues. Here the CDR3 reads CASSLGPGGELFF. The CDR3 DNA follows: TGTGCCAGCAGTCTCGGGCCCGGCGGGGAGCTGTTTTTT.

This clonotype was counted only a few times. This CDR3 reads CASSWTGDTDTQYF. CDR3 coding DNA: TGTGCCAGCAGCTGGACTGGGGACACAGATACGCAGTATTTT. The rearrangement links TRBV7-3 to TRBJ2-3, with a tentative D call TRBD2 (5 bases). Germline values: CDR1 SGHTA, CDR2 FQGTGA. CDR3 size: 14 residues. V was shortened by 4 bases and J by 2 bases, with 10 bases between the two germline ends.

This chain joins TRBV7-3 and TRBJ2-1; D is unresolved. Trimming removed 0 bases from V and 4 bases from J, with 10 bases in between. Germline V gives CDR1 SGHTA, CDR2 FQGTGA. The CDR3 totals 15 residues. The chain's CDR3 is CASSLTPKGYNEQFF. The CDR3 nucleotides read TGTGCCAGCAGCTTAACGCCTAAGGGATACAATGAGCAGTTCTTC.

This sequence joins TRBV7-2 and TRBJ2-1; D is unclear. Germline V gives CDR1 SGHTA, CDR2 FQGNSA. V dropped 5 bases and J dropped 8 bases, with 7 bases sitting between them. This CDR3 has 11 amino acids. The CDR3 nucleotides read TGTGCCAGCAGCCCCGTTGATGAGCAGTTCTTC. Its protein product is CASSPVDEQFF.

The chain has TRBV20-1 and TRBJ1-5, with TRBD1 identical over 7 bases. After removal of 5 bases from V and 2 bases from J, the junction contained 6 bases not matched to a gene. Germline-derived CDR1 and CDR2 are DFQATT and SNEGSKA (reference sequence). The CDR3 contains 14 residues. The CDR3 spells CSAGYRGRNQPQHF. For the CDR3, the DNA is TGCAGTGCTGGTTACAGGGGCCGCAATCAGCCCCAGCATTTT.

The rearrangement joins TRBV19 to TRBJ1-5, with 12 bases lining up with TRBD1. V lost 4 bases, J lost 7 bases, and 5 bases stayed unmatched. This CDR3 is 15 amino acids long. The germline CDR1 and CDR2 sequences are LNHDA and SQIVND (reference sequence). CDR3 sequence: CASSTGTGGRQPQHF. CDR3 nucleotide sequence: TGTGCCAGTAGTACTGGGACAGGGGGCAGGCAGCCCCAGCATTTT.

This chain links TRBV28 with TRBJ1-2; D remains unclear. Trimming took 3 bases from V and 8 from J, leaving 7 bases between them. Germline V gene lookup returns CDR1 MDHEN and CDR2 SYDVKM. The CDR3 consists of 11 residues. CDR3: CASSFERGYTF. In DNA, the CDR3 is TGTGCCAGCAGTTTCGAGCGGGGCTACACCTTC.

This clonotype showed up just a few times. This chain joins TRBV7-9 and TRBJ2-5; D is perhaps TRBD2 (5 bases). In germline, CDR1 is SEHNR, CDR2 FQNEAQ (reference sequence). V was trimmed by 1 base and J by 5 bases, leaving 11 bases between them. The CDR3 loop spans 14 amino acids. The CDR3 loop is CASSLELDRETQYF. CDR3 DNA sequence: TGTGCCAGCAGCTTAGAACTAGATCGGGAGACCCAGTACTTC.

This clonotype was counted between two and nine times. This chain uses TRBV5-1 with TRBJ2-5; a weak D match, TRBD1 (6 bases). The V gene lost 5 bases and the J gene lost 3 bases, with 14 bases spanning the gap. Germline loops: CDR1 SGHRS, CDR2 YFSETQ. This CDR3 comprises 14 residues. In nucleotides, the CDR3 is TGCGCCAGCAGTGTACCGGGACATAAAGAGACCCAGTACTTC. It encodes CASSVPGHKETQYF.

Worth noting for this clonotype: The junction differs from germline at one of its ends, possibly a read error. This chain uses TRBV20-1 with TRBJ1-5; D ambiguous. The CDR3 sequence is 14 residues long. CDR1 is DFQATT and CDR2 is SNEGSKA in the germline V gene (reference sequence). CDR3 sequence: CSAPPPGRRQPQRF. For the CDR3, the DNA is TGCAGTGCACCTCCCCCTGGCCGCAGGCAGCCCCAGCGTTTT.

This chain uses TRBV6-5 with TRBJ2-7; D unresolved. The V end lost 4 bases, the J end lost 2 bases, and 12 bases lay between the germline ends. Per the germline V gene, CDR1 is MNHEY and CDR2 is SVGAGI. The CDR3 totals 14 residues. CDR3 sequence reads: CASSSRLDAYEQYF. In nucleotides, the CDR3 is TGTGCCAGCAGTTCACGACTCGACGCCTACGAGCAGTACTTC.

This rearrangement joins TRBV7-3 to TRBJ2-3; 8 nucleotides line up with TRBD2. Germline V CDR1 and CDR2: SGHTA, FQGTGA. The trim removed 4 bases at V and 4 bases at J, leaving 4 bases unmatched. The CDR3 has 14 residues. The CDR3 DNA is TGTGCCAGCAGCTCGACAGCGGGGGCAGATACGCAGTATTTT. This encodes CASSSTAGADTQYF.

This clonotype has a single count. The chain couples TRBV6-1 to TRBJ2-7; 8 bases are a match to TRBD1. V gave up 1 base and J gave up 5 bases; unmatched junction bases: 10. Germline V gene data show CDR1 as MNHNS and CDR2 as SASEGT. The CDR3 extends over 16 amino acids. The CDR3 loop reads CASSEVAGGAGHEQYF. The CDR3, as DNA: TGTGCCAGCAGTGAAGTTGCAGGGGGCGCTGGCCACGAGCAGTACTTC.

This chain connects TRBV12-3 or TRBV12-4 to TRBJ1-1; D is unresolved. V lost 7 bases to trimming and J lost 10 bases, with 16 bases between them. CDR3 length: 12 residues. CDR3 loop: CASTGRQKRAFF. In DNA, the CDR3 is TGTGCCAGCACCGGACGCCAAAAACGAGCTTTCTTT.

The genes are TRBV7-9 and TRBJ2-2, with D maybe TRBD1 (5 bases). Germline CDR1 reads SEHNR; CDR2 reads FQNEAQ (reference sequence). V lost 5 bases and J 4 bases, leaving 8 bases between the germline ends. The CDR3 sequence is 13 residues long. As DNA, the CDR3 is TGTGCCAGCAGCATTACAGGCACCGGGGAGCTGTTTTTT. It is translated as CASSITGTGELFF.

The sample holds a few counts of this clonotype. This rearrangement joins TRBV10-3 to TRBJ1-1; weak D call: TRBD1 (5 bases). V was trimmed by 6 bases and J by 1 base, leaving 15 bases between them. The germline V gene has CDR1 ENHRY and CDR2 SYGVKD. The length of the CDR3 is 15 residues. CDR3 protein: CAIRRDSRGNTEAFF. The CDR3 DNA sequence: TGTGCCATCAGAAGGGACTCCCGGGGGAACACTGAAGCTTTCTTT.

The CDR3 coding sequence is TGTGCCAGCAGCCCGGGGGACCAAACCTCTTATGGCTACACCTTC. It yields the protein CASSPGDQTSYGYTF. The chain is built from TRBV6-1 and TRBJ1-2; maybe TRBD1 (5 bases). CDR3 length equals 15 residues. V was cut by 6 bases and J by 5 bases, with 19 bases left in between. Germline lookup yields CDR1 MNHNS and CDR2 SASEGT.

The count of this clonotype is one. The chain links TRBV18 to TRBJ2-7; D is perhaps TRBD1 (6 bases). The V end was cut by 5 bases, the J end by 0 bases, with 11 bases between. Germline values: CDR1 KGHSH, CDR2 LQKENI. This CDR3 region has 14 residues. CDR3 residues: CASSFGQNSYEQYF. The CDR3 DNA reads TGTGCCAGCTCATTCGGACAGAACTCCTACGAGCAGTACTTC.

This clonotype was recorded a few times. CDR3 residues: CASSDGPGRKKNTEAFF. Written as DNA, the CDR3 is TGTGCCAGCAGCGACGGGCCGGGACGAAAGAAAAACACTGAAGCTTTCTTT. This chain links TRBV6-1 with TRBJ1-1; a possible D gene is TRBD1 (5 bases). The CDR3 runs 17 residues. Germline V lookup: CDR1 MNHNS, CDR2 SASEGT. V was cut by 6 bases and J by 2 bases, with 22 bases left in between.

The chain uses TRBV20-1 and TRBJ2-5, with D unclear. The CDR3 is 13 residues long. V gave up 5 bases and J gave up 5 bases, with 15 bases separating them. Germline lookup yields CDR1 DFQATT and CDR2 SNEGSKA (reference sequence). In DNA form, the CDR3 reads TGCAGTGCTCCGACCAGTGGAAGCGAGACCCAGTACTTC. Translating it yields CSAPTSGSETQYF.

The chain carries TRBV27 and TRBJ2-1, with 9 bases matching TRBD2. The germline CDR1 and CDR2 sequences are MNHEY and SMNVEV (reference sequence). After removal of 6 bases from V and 7 bases from J, the junction contained 7 bases not matched to a gene. This CDR3 contains 14 residues. The CDR3 bases are TGTGCCAGCAGACTAGCGGGCTTTGAGAATGAGCAGTTCTTC. Translation gives CASRLAGFENEQFF.

This rearrangement joins TRBV15 to TRBJ1-1; D gene ambiguous. V was trimmed by 4 bases and J by 2 bases, leaving 26 bases between them. Germline V lookup: CDR1 LNHNV, CDR2 YYDKDF (reference sequence). The CDR3 sequence is 19 residues long. The CDR3 coding sequence is TGTGCCACCAGCATGAAACGAAATTGGGGTGGTGGAGGAAACACTGAAGCTTTCTTT. This encodes CATSMKRNWGGGGNTEAFF.